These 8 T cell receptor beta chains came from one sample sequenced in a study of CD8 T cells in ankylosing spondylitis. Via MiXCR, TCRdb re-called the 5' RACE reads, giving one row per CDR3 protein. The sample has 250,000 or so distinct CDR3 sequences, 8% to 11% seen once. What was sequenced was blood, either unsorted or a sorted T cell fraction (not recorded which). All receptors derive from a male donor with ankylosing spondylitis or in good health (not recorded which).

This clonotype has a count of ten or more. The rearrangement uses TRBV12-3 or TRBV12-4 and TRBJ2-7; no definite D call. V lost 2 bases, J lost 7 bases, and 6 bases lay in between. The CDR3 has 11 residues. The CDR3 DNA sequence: TGTGCCAGCAGTTTATTCGAAGAGCAGTACTTC. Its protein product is CASSLFEEQYF.

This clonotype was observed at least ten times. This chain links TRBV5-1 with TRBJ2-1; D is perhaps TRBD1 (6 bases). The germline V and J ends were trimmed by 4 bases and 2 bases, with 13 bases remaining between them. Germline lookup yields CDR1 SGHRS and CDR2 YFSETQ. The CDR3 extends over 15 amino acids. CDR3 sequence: CASSLGQRPYNEQFF. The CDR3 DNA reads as TGCGCCAGCAGCCTCGGACAGAGGCCCTACAATGAGCAGTTCTTC.

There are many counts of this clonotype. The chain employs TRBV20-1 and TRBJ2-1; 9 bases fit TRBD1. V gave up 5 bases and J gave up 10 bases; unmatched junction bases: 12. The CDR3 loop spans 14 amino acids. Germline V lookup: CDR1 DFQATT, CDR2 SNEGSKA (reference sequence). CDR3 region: CSARGQGTREEQFF. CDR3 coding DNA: TGCAGTGCTCGGGGACAGGGTACGCGGGAGGAGCAGTTCTTC.

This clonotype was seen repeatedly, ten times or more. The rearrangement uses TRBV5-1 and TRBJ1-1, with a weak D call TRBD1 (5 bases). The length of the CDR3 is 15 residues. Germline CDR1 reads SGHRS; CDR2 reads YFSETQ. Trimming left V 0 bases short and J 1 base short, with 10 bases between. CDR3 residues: CASSLDSGPNTEAFF. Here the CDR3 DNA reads TGCGCCAGCAGCTTGGATTCGGGGCCGAACACTGAAGCTTTCTTT.

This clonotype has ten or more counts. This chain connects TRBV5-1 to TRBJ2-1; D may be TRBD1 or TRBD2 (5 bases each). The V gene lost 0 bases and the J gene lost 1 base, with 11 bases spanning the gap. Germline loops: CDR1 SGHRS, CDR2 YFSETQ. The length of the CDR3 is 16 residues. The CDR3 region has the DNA TGCGCCAGCAGCTTGGCCGGGACGGGGTCCTACAATGAGCAGTTCTTC. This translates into CASSLAGTGSYNEQFF.

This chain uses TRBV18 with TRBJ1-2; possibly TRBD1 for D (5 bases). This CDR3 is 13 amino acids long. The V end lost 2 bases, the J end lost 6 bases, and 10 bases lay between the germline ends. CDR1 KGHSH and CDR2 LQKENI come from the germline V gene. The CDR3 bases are TGTGCCAGCTCACCAAATTCGGGGGATGGCTACACCTTC. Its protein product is CASSPNSGDGYTF.

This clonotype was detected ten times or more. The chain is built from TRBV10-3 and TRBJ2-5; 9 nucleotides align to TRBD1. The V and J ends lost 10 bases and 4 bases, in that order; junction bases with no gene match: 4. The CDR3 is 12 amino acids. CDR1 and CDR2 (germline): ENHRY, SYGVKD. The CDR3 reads CATGQGRETQYF. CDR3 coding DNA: TGTGCCACCGGACAGGGGAGAGAGACCCAGTACTTC.

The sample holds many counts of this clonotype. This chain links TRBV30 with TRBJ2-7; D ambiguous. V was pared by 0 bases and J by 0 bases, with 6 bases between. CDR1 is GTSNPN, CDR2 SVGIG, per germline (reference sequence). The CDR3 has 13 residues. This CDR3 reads CAWSVTISYEQYF. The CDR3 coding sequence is TGTGCCTGGAGTGTGACCATCTCCTACGAGCAGTACTTC.